This T cell receptor beta chain was captured in a study of blood T cell repertoires in COVID-19. With 1 base removed from V and 3 bases from J, the gap between germline ends came to 13 bases. This CDR3 contains 14 residues. In germline, CDR1 is GTSNPN, CDR2 SVGIG (reference sequence). The assay was immunoSEQ multiplex PCR, and TCRdb's table has in-frame clones only and misses some. The data hold tens of thousands of clones, with 88% observed a single time. The TCR comes from a human donor in a cohort sampled during active COVID-19. The sequencing sample was made of peripheral blood. This chain links TRBV30 with TRBJ2-7, with D perhaps matching TRBD1 (5 bases). CDR3 in amino acids: CAWSEGQGVYEQYF. CDR3 nucleotide sequence: TGTGCCTGGAGTGAAGGCCAAGGGGTCTACGAGCAGTACTTC.